A single sample gave rise to the 24 T cell receptor beta chains below, sequenced in a study of beta chain features in type 1 diabetes. The isolated RNA, all of it, was reverse transcribed, so expressed TCRB transcripts were what got sequenced. Clones were read by immunoSEQ multiplex PCR, and TCRdb kept only the in-frame ones, dropping some. The sample lists roughly 450,000 clones; about 14% were seen once. Sequencing was done on a sample of naive CD4+ T cells from blood. These receptors all come from a man aged 25-45 years in good health.

Points on this clone: A junction end diverges from the germline sequence, so it may reflect a read error. The V and J genes are TRBV5-4 and TRBJ2-7; possible D gene TRBD2, 6 bases. The CDR3 has 13 amino acids. The V gene's germline CDR1 is SGHNT and CDR2 YYREEE (reference sequence). This chain's CDR3 is CASSFTSSNEQYF. The CDR3 region has the DNA TGTGCCAGCAGCTTTACTAGCTCCAACGAGCAGTACTTC.

This clone was observed a handful of times. The chain recombines TRBV2 with TRBJ2-3, with D perhaps matching TRBD2 (5 bases). The CDR3 consists of 14 residues. Germline V gene data show CDR1 as SNHLY and CDR2 as FYNNEI. V was trimmed by 6 bases and J by 4 bases, leaving 14 bases between them. CDR3 bases: TGTGCCAGCAGCGTACTAGGTCCTGCAGATACGCAGTATTTT. This gives the protein CASSVLGPADTQYF.

In its sample, this clone was seen a few times. The genes are TRBV7-8 and TRBJ2-1, with D possibly TRBD2 on 5 matching bases. Looked up from germline, CDR1 is SGHVS and CDR2 is FQNEAQ. Trimming left V 0 bases short and J 4 bases short, with 13 bases between. The CDR3 length is 16 residues. The CDR3 reads CASSLASPGVYNEQFF. DNA of the CDR3: TGTGCCAGCAGCTTAGCTAGCCCCGGGGTTTACAATGAGCAGTTCTTC.

V gene TRBV28 combines with J gene TRBJ2-3; 7 bases fit TRBD1. The CDR3 has 13 residues. The V and J ends lost 8 bases and 4 bases, in that order; junction bases with no gene match: 6. The germline V gene has CDR1 MDHEN and CDR2 SYDVKM. The CDR3 DNA sequence: TGTGCCAGCCATTCTGACAGGGCAGATACGCAGTATTTT. Its protein product is CASHSDRADTQYF.

The chain is built from TRBV5-1 and TRBJ2-6; D gene uncertain. Germline V gene data show CDR1 as SGHRS and CDR2 as YFSETQ. V lost 4 bases to trimming and J lost 2 bases, with 13 bases between them. The CDR3 covers 16 residues. As DNA, the CDR3 is TGCGCCAGCAGCGATGACTTGGCTCCTGGGGCCAACGTCCTGACTTTC. Translation: CASSDDLAPGANVLTF.

The chain links TRBV2 to TRBJ2-7, with 7 bases lining up with TRBD1. V lost 7 bases and J lost 6; bases outside the gene matches: 9. The CDR3 extends over 13 amino acids. The germline V gene has CDR1 SNHLY and CDR2 FYNNEI. The CDR3 protein is CASKEIGTVEQYF. CDR3 sequence (DNA): TGTGCCAGCAAGGAGATCGGGACAGTCGAGCAGTACTTC.

This clone showed up just a few times. This chain joins TRBV5-1 and TRBJ2-7; no clear D gene. The CDR3 extends over 11 amino acids. CDR1 and CDR2 (germline): SGHRS, YFSETQ. Trimming left V 2 bases short and J 3 bases short, with 3 bases between. The DNA for the CDR3 is TGCGCCAGCAGCTTAAACTACGAGCAGTACTTC. It codes for CASSLNYEQYF.

V and J are TRBV7-9 and TRBJ2-6, with 8 positions matching TRBD1. This CDR3 contains 17 residues. From germline, CDR1 is SEHNR and CDR2 FQNEAQ (reference sequence). The junction had 10 bases not matched to a gene; V was cut back by 7 bases and J by 2 bases. Here the CDR3 DNA reads TGTGCCAGCACACAGCAGGGGGCGATAACTGGGGCCAACGTCCTGACTTTC. Translating gives CASTQQGAITGANVLTF.

This clone turned up a few times. This chain connects TRBV28 to TRBJ1-2; perhaps TRBD1 as D (5 bases). CDR1 and CDR2 (germline): MDHEN, SYDVKM. V was clipped by 8 bases and J by 0 bases, with 10 bases between them. CDR3 length: 13 amino acids. CDR3 sequence reads: CASGKTANYGYTF. The CDR3 nucleotides are TGTGCCAGCGGAAAGACAGCTAACTATGGCTACACCTTC.

This clone turned up a few times. The chain is built from TRBV29-1 and TRBJ2-1, with 10 bases identical to TRBD1. The CDR3 is 13 residues long. Germline lookup yields CDR1 SQVTM and CDR2 ANQGSEA. V shed 7 bases, J shed 7 bases, and the junction held 7 bases outside the gene matches. This CDR3 reads CSGKTGGRNEQFF. CDR3 coding DNA: TGCAGCGGTAAGACAGGGGGCCGTAATGAGCAGTTCTTC.

This clone was recorded many times. The chain is built from TRBV10-3 and TRBJ2-7; D is possibly TRBD1 (5 bases). V was clipped by 4 bases and J by 3 bases, with 7 bases between them. This CDR3 contains 12 residues. Germline loops: CDR1 ENHRY, CDR2 SYGVKD. The CDR3 loop reads CAISGQLYEQYF. In DNA form, the CDR3 reads TGTGCCATCAGTGGACAGCTCTACGAGCAGTACTTC.

This clone occurred a few times. The V call is TRBV25-1, the J call TRBJ1-4; TRBD1 might be the D (5 bases). In germline, CDR1 is MGHDK, CDR2 SYGVNS. The ends were cut back, 3 bases at V and 8 bases at J, with 10 bases in the middle. This CDR3 is 13 amino acids long. CDR3 sequence: CASSEGYREKLFF. For the CDR3, the DNA is TGTGCCAGCAGTGAGGGGTACAGGGAAAAACTGTTTTTT. The full variable domain, its missing parts supplied by reference TRBV25-1 and TRBJ1-4, is EADIYQTPRYLVIGTGKKITLECSQTMGHDKMYWYQQDPGMELHLIHYSYGVNSTEKGDLSSESTVSRIRTEHFPLTLESARPSHTSQYLCASSEGYREKLFFGSGTQLSVL.

This clone has just a few counts. J is TRBJ2-2 and V is TRBV9, with D perhaps TRBD2 (5 bases). Trimming pared 3 bases from V and 6 bases from J, leaving 9 bases between. The CDR3 has 13 amino acids. The germline gives CDR1 SGDLS, CDR2 YYNGEE. For the CDR3, the DNA is TGTGCCAGCAGCGGCCTCGGGGCCGGGGAGCTGTTTTTT. This codes for CASSGLGAGELFF.

A remark on this clone: Other DNA sequences in the same sample also yield this CDR3. V usage is TRBV4-1 and J usage is TRBJ2-5, with D unclear. Germline assignment: CDR1 MGHRA and CDR2 YSYEKL. The CDR3 loop spans 12 amino acids. With 1 base removed from V and 5 bases from J, the gap between germline ends came to 5 bases. CDR3 loop: CASSQAGETQYF. The DNA of the CDR3 is TGCGCCAGCAGCCAAGCTGGGGAGACCCAGTACTTC.

This clone was observed a handful of times. The chain is built from TRBV7-2 and TRBJ2-5; no clear D. The V and J ends lost 3 bases and 2 bases respectively, with 10 bases between them. The CDR3 has 14 amino acids. Germline V gene sequence: CDR1 SGHTA, CDR2 FQGNSA. The CDR3 DNA sequence: TGTGCCAGCAGCTTTCGGCGCCAACAAGAGACCCAGTACTTC. Translated, it gives CASSFRRQQETQYF.

A note on this clone: With a much larger clone just one base away, this may be a read error. This sample includes further DNA sequences coding for the same CDR3. This chain uses TRBV12-5 with TRBJ2-5; D is undetermined. Looked up from germline, CDR1 is LGHNT and CDR2 is FRNRAP. The germline V and J ends were trimmed by 1 base and 5 bases, with 2 bases remaining between them. The CDR3 extends over 11 amino acids. CDR3 sequence (DNA): TGTGCTAGTGGTTTGGAGGAGACCCAGTACTTC. This sequence encodes CASGLEETQYF.

The chain couples TRBV6-5 to TRBJ1-5, with D maybe TRBD1 (6 bases). V gave up 6 bases and J gave up 11 bases, with 20 bases separating them. The CDR3 spans 14 residues. From germline, CDR1 is MNHEY and CDR2 SVGAGI. The CDR3 here is CASSRGGPHEAQHF. The DNA of the CDR3 is TGTGCCAGCAGCAGGGGCGGACCCCATGAAGCCCAGCATTTT.

The J gene is TRBJ2-5, the V gene TRBV15; D is unresolved. The CDR3 length is 12 residues. Trimming stripped 2 bases from V and 5 bases from J, with 6 bases between. Germline V gives CDR1 LNHNV, CDR2 YYDKDF (reference sequence). The chain's CDR3 is CATSRHGETQYF. CDR3 coding DNA: TGTGCCACCAGCAGACATGGGGAGACCCAGTACTTC.

In this sample, this clone turned up a few times. The chain links TRBV7-9 to TRBJ2-1; 7 bases line up with TRBD1. V lost 5 bases, J lost 2 bases, and 6 bases stayed unmatched. The CDR3 contains 15 residues. CDR1 and CDR2 (germline): SEHNR, FQNEAQ (reference sequence). The CDR3 DNA sequence: TGTGCCAGCAGCAAAATGGACAGGCCCTACAATGAGCAGTTCTTC. Amino acids: CASSKMDRPYNEQFF.

This clone has more than one count but fewer than ten. The chain is built from TRBV18 and TRBJ1-2; D is ambiguous. Germline CDR1 reads KGHSH; CDR2 reads LQKENI. The ends were cut back, 2 bases at V and 8 bases at J, with 12 bases in the middle. The CDR3 totals 13 residues. In DNA, the CDR3 is TGTGCCAGCTCACCAATAGACGCCGACGGCTACACCTTC. Its translation: CASSPIDADGYTF.

This clone was seen a few times. The chain recombines TRBV4-3 with TRBJ2-1, with 10 nucleotides matching TRBD2. Trimming at V came to 4 bases and at J to 10 bases, leaving 13 bases not matched to a gene. Germline CDR1 LGHNA, CDR2 YSLEER. This CDR3 is 16 amino acids long. The CDR3 DNA reads TGCGCCAGCAGCCTCTCCGGGACTAGCGCACCCCACGAGCAGTTCTTC. Translating it yields CASSLSGTSAPHEQFF.

The V call is TRBV25-1, the J call TRBJ1-2, with D uncertain. The CDR3 extends over 13 amino acids. Trimming took 3 bases from V and 8 from J, leaving 13 bases between them. Germline V gene lookup returns CDR1 MGHDK and CDR2 SYGVNS. The CDR3 spells CASSERQVGGYTF. DNA for the CDR3: TGTGCCAGCAGTGAGCGGCAGGTGGGAGGCTACACCTTC.

This clone was seen a handful of times. This sequence joins TRBV5-1 and TRBJ2-7, with 9 bases lining up with TRBD2. The V segment lost 4 bases and the J segment 3 bases; nucleotides outside the gene matches: 17. This CDR3 has 18 amino acids. CDR1 and CDR2 from the germline V gene are SGHRS and YFSETQ. CDR3 loop: CASSAGGGLVPTYYEQYF. The CDR3 coding sequence is TGCGCCAGCAGCGCGGGAGGGGGACTAGTTCCAACATACTACGAGCAGTACTTC.

The chain is built from TRBV5-1 and TRBJ2-3; D assignment may be TRBD1 or TRBD2 (5 bases each). Germline V gene lookup returns CDR1 SGHRS and CDR2 YFSETQ. Trimming shortened V by 2 bases and J by 2 bases, and 15 bases separated the two germline ends. The length of the CDR3 is 16 residues. CDR3 sequence (DNA): TGCGCCAGCAGCTTACCAACGGGGACCTACACAGATACGCAGTATTTT. Translated: CASSLPTGTYTDTQYF.